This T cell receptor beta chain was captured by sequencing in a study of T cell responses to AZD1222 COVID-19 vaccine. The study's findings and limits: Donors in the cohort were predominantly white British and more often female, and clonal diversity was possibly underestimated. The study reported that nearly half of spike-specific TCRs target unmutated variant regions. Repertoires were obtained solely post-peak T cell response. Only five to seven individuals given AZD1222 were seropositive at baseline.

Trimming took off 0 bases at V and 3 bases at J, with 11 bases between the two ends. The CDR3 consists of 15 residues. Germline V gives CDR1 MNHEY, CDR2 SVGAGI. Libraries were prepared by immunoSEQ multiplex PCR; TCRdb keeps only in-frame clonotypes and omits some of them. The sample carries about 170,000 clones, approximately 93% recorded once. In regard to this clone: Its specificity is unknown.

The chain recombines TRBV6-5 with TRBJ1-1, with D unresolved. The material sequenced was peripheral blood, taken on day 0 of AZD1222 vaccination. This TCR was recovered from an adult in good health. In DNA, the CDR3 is TGTGCCAGCAGTTACTCAGGCCTAGTGGACACTGAAGCTTTCTTT. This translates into CASSYSGLVDTEAFF.